The clone carrying this T cell receptor beta chain was recorded many times. No antigen is known for it. TCRdb re-called the 5' RACE reads through MiXCR, storing one row per CDR3 protein. The sample shows roughly 32,000 distinct CDR3 sequences, about an eighth of them seen only once. This entry is derived from a study of neurological immune-mediated disorders. The study's findings and limits: CDR3 amino acid sequences found in expanded clones were never shared across subjects, suggesting private repertoires in all groups.

Sample time point: technical triplicate 2. The CDR3 consists of 15 residues. CDR1 is SNHLY, CDR2 FYNNEI, per germline. The V segment lost 3 bases and the J segment 3 bases; nucleotides outside the gene matches: 4. Sequencing input: CD4+ T cells from blood. The chain combines TRBV2 with TRBJ2-2, with TRBD2 identical over 7 bases. This TCR derives from a female donor with HTLV-1-associated myelopathy (HAM/TSP). CDR3 nucleotide sequence: TGTGCCAGCAGTGATCGGGCGGGGGACACCGGGGAGCTGTTTTTT. It codes for CASSDRAGDTGELFF.